The 23 T cell receptor beta chains below were found in one sample sequenced in a study of blood T cell repertoires in COVID-19. Here immunoSEQ multiplex PCR was the method, and the copy in TCRdb shows in-frame clones only, minus some. The sample shows 62,000 or so clones, approximately 86% of them seen only once. The sample taken for sequencing was peripheral blood. All receptors come from a woman in her sixties or seventies with acute or convalescent COVID-19.

The chain carries TRBV5-5 and TRBJ1-1, with 7 positions matching TRBD1. Germline lookup yields CDR1 SGHKS and CDR2 YYEKEE (reference sequence). This CDR3 is built from 16 residues. Germline trimming cut 3 bases from V and 5 bases from J; bases unmatched to any gene: 13. For the CDR3, the DNA is TGTGCCAGCAGCTCTCTGCGCACAGGGGTTAGGACTGAAGCTTTCTTT. Translating gives CASSSLRTGVRTEAFF.

The rearrangement uses TRBV29-1 and TRBJ1-2; 10 nucleotides match TRBD1. The length of the CDR3 is 14 residues. Germline V gene data show CDR1 as SQVTM and CDR2 as ANQGSEA. J was trimmed by 8 bases and V by 5 bases; bases with no gene match: 11. The CDR3 nucleotides are TGCAGCGTTTTACCGACAGGGGGCCCTAGGGGCTACACCTTC. It codes for CSVLPTGGPRGYTF.

The V gene is TRBV5-6, the J gene TRBJ1-2, with D possibly matching TRBD1 (5 bases). Trimming took 4 bases from V and 2 from J, leaving 12 bases between them. The CDR3 loop spans 14 amino acids. Germline CDR1 is SGHDT and CDR2 is YYEEEE. For the CDR3, the DNA is TGTGCCAGCAGCCGAATACAGGAGAACTATGGCTACACCTTC. Amino acid sequence: CASSRIQENYGYTF. Based on the CDR3 plus reference TRBV5-6 and TRBJ1-2, the full variable domain is DAGVTQSPTHLIKTRGQQVTLRCSPKSGHDTVSWYQQALGQGPQFIFQYYEEEERQRGNFPDRFSGHQFPNYSSELNVNALLLGDSALYLCASSRIQENYGYTFGSGTRLTVV.

Details on this clone: The sample carries other DNA sequences with the same CDR3. This sequence joins TRBV12-3 or TRBV12-4 and TRBJ1-1; D unclear. The CDR3 runs 13 residues. V was trimmed by 3 bases and J by 1 base, leaving 6 bases between them. DNA of the CDR3: TGTGCCAGCAGTTTCGGGGAGAACACTGAAGCTTTCTTT. Its protein product is CASSFGENTEAFF.

The rearrangement uses TRBV6-1 and TRBJ1-2; D gene uncertain. The CDR3 loop spans 14 amino acids. Trimming removed 2 bases at V and 3 bases at J, with 10 bases between. Looked up from germline, CDR1 is MNHNS and CDR2 is SASEGT. CDR3 in DNA: TGTGCCAGCAGTGAAACCGAGGGCCACTATGGCTACACCTTC. Its protein is CASSETEGHYGYTF.

The chain recombines TRBV4-2 with TRBJ2-7; 9 positions match TRBD2. The CDR3 extends over 16 amino acids. Germline V lookup: CDR1 LGHNA, CDR2 YNFKEQ. The trim removed 0 bases at V and 3 bases at J, leaving 6 bases unmatched. Here the CDR3 reads CASSQESGRTYYEQYF. The DNA for the CDR3 is TGTGCCAGCAGCCAAGAAAGCGGGAGGACATACTACGAGCAGTACTTC.

In this sample, this clone turned up once. This rearrangement joins TRBV5-1 to TRBJ2-5; 7 nucleotides line up with TRBD2. Trimming at V came to 0 bases and at J to 3 bases, leaving 5 bases not matched to a gene. Germline loops: CDR1 SGHRS, CDR2 YFSETQ. The CDR3 consists of 15 residues. The CDR3 region has the DNA TGCGCCAGCAGCTTGGTAGGGAGGGCCGAAGAGACCCAGTACTTC. The encoded protein is CASSLVGRAEETQYF.

The gene calls are TRBV5-5 and TRBJ1-6; TRBD1 matches at 7 bases. Germline loops: CDR1 SGHKS, CDR2 YYEKEE (reference sequence). The CDR3 totals 14 residues. Germline trimming cut 4 bases from V and 7 bases from J; bases unmatched to any gene: 5. The CDR3 sequence is CASSVGTVNSPLHF. For the CDR3, the DNA is TGTGCCAGCAGCGTTGGGACAGTAAATTCACCCCTCCACTTT.

This chain uses TRBV18 with TRBJ2-7; tentative D call: TRBD1 (6 bases). Per the germline V gene, CDR1 is KGHSH and CDR2 is LQKENI. The CDR3 totals 14 residues. Trimming shortened V by 4 bases and J by 4 bases, and 14 bases separated the two germline ends. Written as DNA, the CDR3 is TGTGCCAGCTCACGTCCCGGGACAACTTACGAGCAGTACTTC. As protein: CASSRPGTTYEQYF.

This chain uses TRBV9 with TRBJ2-2, with a weak D call TRBD2 (6 bases). V lost 0 bases, J lost 7 bases, and 10 bases lay in between. The CDR3 loop spans 14 amino acids. Germline CDR1 SGDLS, CDR2 YYNGEE. The CDR3 nucleotides are TGTGCCAGCAGCGTAGAACTAGCTGGCGGGGAGCTGTTTTTT. Amino acid sequence: CASSVELAGGELFF. The full variable domain, completed using reference TRBV9 and TRBJ2-2, is DSGVTQTPKHLITATGQRVTLRCSPRSGDLSVYWYQQSLDQGLQFLIQYYNGEERAKGNILERFSAQQFPDLHSELNLSSLELGDSALYFCASSVELAGGELFFGEGSRLTVL.

The CDR3 bases are TGCGCCAGCAGTGGCCAGGGTTTGCGGGGGGGGCAGTTCTTC. This translates into CASSGQGLRGGQFF. The chain carries TRBV10-2 and TRBJ2-1, with TRBD2 matching over 9 bases. The CDR3 has 14 amino acids. Trimming cost V 4 bases and J 12 bases; bases outside gene matches: 10. The germline gives CDR1 WSHSY, CDR2 SAAADI.

This chain connects TRBV7-9 to TRBJ2-5, with D possibly TRBD2 on 6 matching bases. From germline, CDR1 is SEHNR and CDR2 FQNEAQ (reference sequence). This CDR3 contains 14 residues. The V end lost 2 bases, the J end lost 4 bases, and 11 bases lay between the germline ends. CDR3 bases: TGTGCCAGCAGCTTATCGGTCGGGGGAGAGACCCAGTACTTC. Amino acids: CASSLSVGGETQYF.

This chain connects TRBV5-8 to TRBJ1-2; D is unresolved. This CDR3 comprises 14 residues. Germline V CDR1 and CDR2: SGHTS, YDEGEE. V was pared by 0 bases and J by 3 bases, with 9 bases between. The CDR3 nucleotides are TGTGCCAGCAGCTTGGTGGGCAGCTACTATGGCTACACCTTC. This codes for CASSLVGSYYGYTF.

On this clone itself: The junction departs from the called germline gene at one end, perhaps through a read error. This chain connects TRBV29-1 to TRBJ2-7; TRBD1 agrees at 9 bases. The CDR3 consists of 12 residues. CDR1 is SQVTM and CDR2 is ANQGSEA in the germline V gene. The CDR3 DNA follows: TGCAGCGGGGCAGACAGGGGGAGAGAGCAATACTTC. It specifies CSGADRGREQYF.

This chain uses TRBV6-5 with TRBJ2-3, with D tentatively TRBD2 (6 bases). Germline values: CDR1 MNHEY, CDR2 SVGAGI. The germline V and J ends were trimmed by 9 bases and 0 bases, with 13 bases remaining between them. The CDR3 spans 14 residues. The CDR3 sequence is CASREAASTDTQYF. CDR3 sequence (DNA): TGTGCCAGTAGGGAGGCGGCTAGCACAGATACGCAGTATTTT.

The chain joins TRBV29-1 to TRBJ1-1; 10 nucleotides agree with TRBD1. V trimming: 6 bases; J trimming: 6 bases; junction bases outside the gene matches: 7. In germline, CDR1 is SQVTM, CDR2 ANQGSEA. The CDR3 sequence is 13 residues long. CDR3 amino acids: CSVWTGGSSEAFF. The DNA of the CDR3 is TGCAGCGTCTGGACAGGGGGGAGCTCTGAAGCTTTCTTT. Based on the CDR3 plus reference TRBV29-1 and TRBJ1-1, the full variable domain is SAVISQKPSRDICQRGTSLTIQCQVDSQVTMMFWYRQQPGQSLTLIATANQGSEATYESGFVIDKFPISRPNLTFSTLTVSNMSPEDSSIYLCSVWTGGSSEAFFGQGTRLTVV.

This CDR3 reads CASSYDSYGYTF. CDR3 sequence (DNA): TGTGCCAGCAGCTATGACAGTTATGGCTACACCTTC. The chain carries TRBV5-6 and TRBJ1-2; perhaps TRBD1 as D (5 bases). The CDR3 has 12 amino acids. Trimming took off 3 bases at V and 5 bases at J, with 8 bases between the two ends. Germline loops: CDR1 SGHDT, CDR2 YYEEEE. Using reference TRBV5-6 and TRBJ1-2 for the parts outside the CDR3, the full variable domain is DAGVTQSPTHLIKTRGQQVTLRCSPKSGHDTVSWYQQALGQGPQFIFQYYEEEERQRGNFPDRFSGHQFPNYSSELNVNALLLGDSALYLCASSYDSYGYTFGSGTRLTVV.

The rearrangement uses TRBV28 and TRBJ2-4, with D unresolved. Germline CDR1 reads MDHEN; CDR2 reads SYDVKM. CDR3 length: 13 residues. V lost 3 bases and J 8 bases, leaving 11 bases between the germline ends. In DNA, the CDR3 is TGTGCCAGCAGTTTCGGAGTAAGCGACATTCAGTACTTC. Translation: CASSFGVSDIQYF.

This chain links TRBV5-6 with TRBJ1-5; 8 bases map to TRBD1. V shed 3 bases and J 4 bases; nucleotides not matched to a gene: 3. Germline CDR1 reads SGHDT; CDR2 reads YYEEEE. This CDR3 has 14 amino acids. Here the CDR3 reads CASSSRGRNQPQHF. The CDR3 bases are TGTGCCAGCAGCTCCAGGGGGCGGAATCAGCCCCAGCATTTT.

V usage is TRBV29-1 and J usage is TRBJ1-1; D perhaps matches TRBD1 (6 bases). V dropped 6 bases and J dropped 3 bases, with 17 bases sitting between them. The CDR3 contains 14 residues. The germline V gene has CDR1 SQVTM and CDR2 ANQGSEA. In DNA, the CDR3 is TGCAGCGTCAAAGGACAGTTAGGGGACACTGAAGCTTTCTTT. Amino acid sequence: CSVKGQLGDTEAFF.

A remark on this clone: This CDR3 is also generated by other DNA sequences in the sample. The chain links TRBV15 to TRBJ2-1, with a weak D call TRBD1 (6 bases). CDR3 length equals 15 residues. CDR1 and CDR2 (germline): LNHNV, YYDKDF (reference sequence). V lost 0 bases and J lost 3, with 9 bases in between. The CDR3, as DNA: TGTGCCACCAGCAGAGATAGGGGGAGCTACAATGAGCAGTTCTTC. It translates to CATSRDRGSYNEQFF.

J is TRBJ1-2 and V is TRBV11-2; a weak D match, TRBD1 (5 bases). Looked up from germline, CDR1 is SGHAT and CDR2 is FQNNGV. This CDR3 has 14 residues. V was shortened by 3 bases and J by 4 bases, with 12 bases between the two germline ends. The CDR3 loop reads CASSFLGGVYGYTF. CDR3 in DNA: TGTGCCAGCAGCTTCCTCGGGGGAGTCTATGGCTACACCTTC.

This clone occurred a few times. This chain uses TRBV2 with TRBJ1-1; TRBD1 agrees at 7 bases. Germline CDR1 reads SNHLY; CDR2 reads FYNNEI. V lost 7 bases and J lost 0; bases outside the gene matches: 2. CDR3 length equals 13 residues. This CDR3 reads CASMTGMNTEAFF. The CDR3 DNA reads TGTGCCAGCATGACAGGGATGAACACTGAAGCTTTCTTT.